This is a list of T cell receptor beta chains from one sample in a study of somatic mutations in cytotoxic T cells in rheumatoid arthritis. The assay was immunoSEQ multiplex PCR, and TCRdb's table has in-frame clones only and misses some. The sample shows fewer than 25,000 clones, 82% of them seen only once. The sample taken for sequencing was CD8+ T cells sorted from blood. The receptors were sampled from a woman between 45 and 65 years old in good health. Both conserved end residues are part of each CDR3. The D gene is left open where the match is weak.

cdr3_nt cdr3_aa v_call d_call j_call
TGTGCCAGCAGTTTCCCGGAGGCGGATACGCAGTATTTT CASSFPEADTQYF TRBV6-5 - TRBJ2-3
TGTGCCAGTAGTATATTCGGGAGCTCCTACAATGAGCAGTTCTTC CASSIFGSSYNEQFF TRBV19 - TRBJ2-1
TGCAGCGTTGAAGGATGGGGGGTTGGCGGGAGTAGCACAGATACGCAGTATTTT CSVEGWGVGGSSTDTQYF TRBV29-1 TRBD2 TRBJ2-3
TGTGCCTGGACCCAGACTAGCGTTATCAATGAGCAGTTCTTC CAWTQTSVINEQFF TRBV30 TRBD2 TRBJ2-1
TGTGCCAGCAGCTTCGGGACACAGAACACTGAAGCTTTCTTT CASSFGTQNTEAFF TRBV7-9 - TRBJ1-1
TGTGCCAGCAGTTATCAGGACAGTTCTAATGAAAAACTGTTTTTT CASSYQDSSNEKLFF TRBV11-2 - TRBJ1-4
TGTGCCAGCAGCTTAAGGGGGACTAGCGGGGCTCCAGGGAATGAGCAGTTCTTC CASSLRGTSGAPGNEQFF TRBV7-9 TRBD2 TRBJ2-1
TGTGCCAGCAGCTCTGCCTTCGGACACCCGAACACTGAAGCTTTCTTT CASSSAFGHPNTEAFF TRBV7-9 - TRBJ1-1
TGTGCCACCCCAGAGTTTCGAGGGGCCGAAGCTTTCTTT CATPEFRGAEAFF TRBV2 - TRBJ1-1
TGTGCCAGCAGCTCCTTCCGTGGCGGGGAGCTGTTTTTT CASSSFRGGELFF TRBV9 - TRBJ2-2
TGCAGCGTTGCCGGGACAGATAGCAATCAGCCCCAGCATTTT CSVAGTDSNQPQHF TRBV29-1 TRBD1 TRBJ1-5
TGTGCCAGCAGTTTATTGGGGGCTTCCTACGAGCAGTACTTC CASSLLGASYEQYF TRBV27 - TRBJ2-7
TGCGCCAGCAGCCAGCCTCAGGCTGGCTATGGCTACACCTTC CASSQPQAGYGYTF TRBV4-1 - TRBJ1-2
TGTGCCAGCAGTGAAGCGGTAGGGTTTGTTGGCGGCTACACCTTC CASSEAVGFVGGYTF TRBV2 - TRBJ1-2
TGTGCCAGCAGCTTGGGGACTAGCGGGAGGGCCGGAGATACGCAGTATTTT CASSLGTSGRAGDTQYF TRBV7-9 TRBD2 TRBJ2-3
TGTGCCAGCAGCGCCGGGACAGATGAAAAACTGTTTTTT CASSAGTDEKLFF TRBV9 TRBD1 TRBJ1-4